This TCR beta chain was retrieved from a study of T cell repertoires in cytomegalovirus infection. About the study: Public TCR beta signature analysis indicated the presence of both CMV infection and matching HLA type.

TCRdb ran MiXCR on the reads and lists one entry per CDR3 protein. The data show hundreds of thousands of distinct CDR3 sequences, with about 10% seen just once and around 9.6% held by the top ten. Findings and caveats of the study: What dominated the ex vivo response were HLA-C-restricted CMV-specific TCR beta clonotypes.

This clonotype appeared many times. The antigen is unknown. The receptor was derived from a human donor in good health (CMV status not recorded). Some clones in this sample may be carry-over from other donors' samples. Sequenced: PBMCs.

CDR3 sequence reads: CASSLRVGAFF. In nucleotides, the CDR3 is TGTGCCAGCAGCCTCAGGGTCGGAGCTTTCTTT. This rearrangement joins TRBV11-2 to TRBJ1-1; D possibly corresponds to TRBD1 (5 bases). Germline-derived CDR1 and CDR2 are SGHAT and FQNNGV. V lost 5 bases to trimming and J lost 10 bases, with 11 bases between them. This CDR3 region has 11 residues.